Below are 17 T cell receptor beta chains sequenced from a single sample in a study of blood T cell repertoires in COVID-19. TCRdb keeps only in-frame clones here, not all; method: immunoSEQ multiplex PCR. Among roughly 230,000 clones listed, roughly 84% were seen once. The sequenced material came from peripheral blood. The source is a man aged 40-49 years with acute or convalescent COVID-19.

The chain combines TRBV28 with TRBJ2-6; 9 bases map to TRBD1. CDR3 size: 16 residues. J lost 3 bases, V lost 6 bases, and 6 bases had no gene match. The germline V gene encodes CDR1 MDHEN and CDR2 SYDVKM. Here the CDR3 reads CASRTGQGLGANVLTF. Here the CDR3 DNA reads TGTGCCAGCAGAACGGGACAGGGTCTTGGGGCCAACGTCCTGACTTTC. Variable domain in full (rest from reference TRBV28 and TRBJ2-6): DVKVTQSSRYLVKRTGEKVFLECVQDMDHENMFWYRQDPGLGLRLIYFSYDVKMKEKGDIPEGYSVSREKKERFSLILESASTNQTSMYLCASRTGQGLGANVLTFGAGSRLTVL.

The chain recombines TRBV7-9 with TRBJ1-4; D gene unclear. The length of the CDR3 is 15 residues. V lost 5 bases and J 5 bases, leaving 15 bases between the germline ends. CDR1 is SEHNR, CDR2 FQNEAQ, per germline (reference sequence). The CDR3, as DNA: TGTGCCAGCAGCCCGACGGAGGGATACAATGAAAAACTGTTTTTT. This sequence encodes CASSPTEGYNEKLFF.

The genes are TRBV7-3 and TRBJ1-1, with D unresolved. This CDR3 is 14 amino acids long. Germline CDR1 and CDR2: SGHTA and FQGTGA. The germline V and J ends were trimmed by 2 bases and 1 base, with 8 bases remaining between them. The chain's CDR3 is CASSLGAGNTEAFF. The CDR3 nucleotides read TGTGCCAGCAGCTTAGGAGCGGGGAACACTGAAGCTTTCTTT. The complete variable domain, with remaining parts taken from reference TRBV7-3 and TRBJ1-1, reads GAGVSQTPSNKVTEKGKYVELRCDPISGHTALYWYRQSLGQGPEFLIYFQGTGAADDSGLPNDRFFAVRPEGSVSTLKIQRTERGDSAVYLCASSLGAGNTEAFFGQGTRLTVV.

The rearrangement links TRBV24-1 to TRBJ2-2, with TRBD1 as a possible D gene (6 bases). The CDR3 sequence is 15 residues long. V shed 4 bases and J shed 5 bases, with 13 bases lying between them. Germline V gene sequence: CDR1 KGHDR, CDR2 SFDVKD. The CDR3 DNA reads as TGTGCCACCAGTGAGATCGCAGGGGCAACCGGGGAGCTGTTTTTT. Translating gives CATSEIAGATGELFF.

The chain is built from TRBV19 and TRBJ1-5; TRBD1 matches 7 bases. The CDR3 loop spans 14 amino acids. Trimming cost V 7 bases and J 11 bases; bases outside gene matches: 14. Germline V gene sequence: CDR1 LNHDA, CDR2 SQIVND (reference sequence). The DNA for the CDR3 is TGTGCCAGTATGGGGACAGCCGAAAGACAGGCCCAGCATTTT. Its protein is CASMGTAERQAQHF.

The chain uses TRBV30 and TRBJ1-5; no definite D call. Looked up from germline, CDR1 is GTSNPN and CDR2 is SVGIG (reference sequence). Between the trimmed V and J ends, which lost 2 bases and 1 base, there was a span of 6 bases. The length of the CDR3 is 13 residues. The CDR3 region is CAWSSGSNQPQHF. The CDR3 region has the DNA TGTGCCTGGAGTTCGGGAAGCAATCAGCCCCAGCATTTT.

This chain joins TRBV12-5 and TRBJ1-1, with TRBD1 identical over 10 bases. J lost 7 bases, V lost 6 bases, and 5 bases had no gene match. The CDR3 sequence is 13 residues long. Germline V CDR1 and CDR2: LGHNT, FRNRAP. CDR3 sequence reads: CASGTDRGYEAFF. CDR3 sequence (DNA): TGTGCTAGTGGCACGGACAGGGGGTATGAAGCTTTCTTT.

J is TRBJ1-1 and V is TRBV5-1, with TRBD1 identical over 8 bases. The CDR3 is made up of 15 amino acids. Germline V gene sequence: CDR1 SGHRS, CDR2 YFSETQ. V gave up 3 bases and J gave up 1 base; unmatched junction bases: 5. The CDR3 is CASSSRTGTNTEAFF. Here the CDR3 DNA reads TGCGCCAGCAGCTCCCGGACAGGGACGAACACTGAAGCTTTCTTT.

This CDR3 reads CASSAGGGETQYF. CDR3 sequence (DNA): TGTGCCAGCAGCGCCGGGGGAGGGGAGACCCAGTACTTC. The chain is built from TRBV5-4 and TRBJ2-5, with 7 bases that match TRBD2. The J segment lost 5 bases and the V segment lost 4 bases, leaving 5 bases of the junction unmatched. Germline V CDR1 and CDR2: SGHNT, YYREEE (reference sequence). The CDR3 extends over 13 amino acids.

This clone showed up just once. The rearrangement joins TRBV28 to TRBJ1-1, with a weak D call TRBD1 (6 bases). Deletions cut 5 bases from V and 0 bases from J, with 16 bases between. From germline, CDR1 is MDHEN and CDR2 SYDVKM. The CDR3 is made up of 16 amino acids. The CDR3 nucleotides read TGTGCCAGCAGTCCCGATACCGGGACAATGAACACTGAAGCTTTCTTT. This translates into CASSPDTGTMNTEAFF.

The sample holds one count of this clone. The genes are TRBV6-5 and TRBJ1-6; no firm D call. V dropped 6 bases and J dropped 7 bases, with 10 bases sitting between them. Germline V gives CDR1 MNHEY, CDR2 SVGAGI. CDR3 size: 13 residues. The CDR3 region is CASSPTTNSPLHF. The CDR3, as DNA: TGTGCCAGCAGCCCCACCACAAATTCACCCCTCCACTTT.

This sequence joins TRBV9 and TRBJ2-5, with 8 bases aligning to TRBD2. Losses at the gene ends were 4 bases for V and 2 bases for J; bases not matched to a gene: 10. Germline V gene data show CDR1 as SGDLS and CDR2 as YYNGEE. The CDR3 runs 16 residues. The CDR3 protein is CASSPTGRGSQETQYF. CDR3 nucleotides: TGTGCCAGCAGCCCCACCGGGAGGGGGTCACAAGAGACCCAGTACTTC.

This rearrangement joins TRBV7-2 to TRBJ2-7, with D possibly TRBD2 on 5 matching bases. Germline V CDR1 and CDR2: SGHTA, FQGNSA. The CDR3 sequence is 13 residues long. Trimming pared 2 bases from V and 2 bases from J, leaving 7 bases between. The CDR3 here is CASSLRETYEQYF. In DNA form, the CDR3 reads TGTGCCAGCAGCTTAAGGGAGACCTACGAGCAGTACTTC.

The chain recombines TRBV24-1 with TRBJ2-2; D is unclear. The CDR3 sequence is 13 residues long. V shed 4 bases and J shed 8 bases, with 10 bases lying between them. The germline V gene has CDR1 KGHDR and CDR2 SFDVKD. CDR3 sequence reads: CATSDPIRGELFF. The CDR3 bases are TGTGCCACCAGTGACCCTATCAGGGGGGAGCTGTTTTTT.

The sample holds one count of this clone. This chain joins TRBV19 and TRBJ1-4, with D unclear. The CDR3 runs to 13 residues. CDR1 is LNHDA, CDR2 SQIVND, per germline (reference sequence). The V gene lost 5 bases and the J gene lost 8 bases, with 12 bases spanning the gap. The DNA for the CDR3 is TGTGCCAGTAGTGCCAGGTCTGGCGAAAAACTGTTTTTT. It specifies CASSARSGEKLFF.

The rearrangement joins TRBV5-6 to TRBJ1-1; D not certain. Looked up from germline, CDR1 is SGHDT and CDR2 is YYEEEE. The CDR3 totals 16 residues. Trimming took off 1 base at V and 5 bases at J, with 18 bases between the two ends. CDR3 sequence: CASSLRTLTGETEAFF. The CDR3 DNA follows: TGTGCCAGCAGCTTGCGTACCTTAACCGGGGAGACTGAAGCTTTCTTT.

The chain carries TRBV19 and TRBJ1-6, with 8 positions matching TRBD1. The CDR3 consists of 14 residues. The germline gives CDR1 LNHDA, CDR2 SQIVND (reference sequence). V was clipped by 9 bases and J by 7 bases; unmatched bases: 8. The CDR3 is CASQSQGGNSPLHF. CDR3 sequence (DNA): TGTGCCAGCCAATCACAGGGGGGGAATTCACCCCTCCACTTT.